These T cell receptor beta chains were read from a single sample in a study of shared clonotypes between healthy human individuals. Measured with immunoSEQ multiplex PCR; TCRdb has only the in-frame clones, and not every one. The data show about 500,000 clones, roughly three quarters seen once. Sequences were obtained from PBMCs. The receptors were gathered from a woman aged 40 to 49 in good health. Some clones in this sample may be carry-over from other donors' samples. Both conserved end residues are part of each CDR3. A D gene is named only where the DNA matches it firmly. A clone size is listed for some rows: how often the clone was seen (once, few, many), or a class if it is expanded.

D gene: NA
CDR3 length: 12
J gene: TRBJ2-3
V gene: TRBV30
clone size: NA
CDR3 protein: CAWSASTDTQYF
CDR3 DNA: TGTGCCTGGAGCGCTAGCACAGATACGCAGTATTTT

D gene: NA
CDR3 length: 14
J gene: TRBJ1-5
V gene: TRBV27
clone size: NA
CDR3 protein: CASSLFQPNQPQHF
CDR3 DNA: TGTGCCAGCAGTTTATTTCAGCCTAATCAGCCCCAGCATTTT

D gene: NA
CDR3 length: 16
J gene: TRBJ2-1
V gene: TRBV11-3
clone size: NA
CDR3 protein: CASSLGGPGSYNEQFF
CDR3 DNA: TGTGCCAGCAGCCTGGGGGGACCGGGTTCCTACAATGAGCAGTTCTTC

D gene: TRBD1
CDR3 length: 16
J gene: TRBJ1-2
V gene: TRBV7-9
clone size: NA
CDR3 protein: CASTPGRDRLTIGYTF
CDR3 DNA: TGTGCCAGCACCCCAGGCCGGGACAGACTTACTATTGGCTACACCTTC

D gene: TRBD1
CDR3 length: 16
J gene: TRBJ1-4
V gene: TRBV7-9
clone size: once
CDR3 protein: CASSLGDTGTDEKLFF
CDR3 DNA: TGTGCCAGCAGCTTAGGGGATACCGGGACAGATGAAAAACTGTTTTTT

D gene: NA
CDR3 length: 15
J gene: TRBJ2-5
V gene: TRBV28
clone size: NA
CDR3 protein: CASSPGQLASVAQYF
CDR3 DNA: TGTGCCAGCAGCCCGGGACAACTGGCCTCAGTGGCCCAGTACTTC

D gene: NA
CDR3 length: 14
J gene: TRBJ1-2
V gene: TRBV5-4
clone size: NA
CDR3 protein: CASAQGVQDYGYTF
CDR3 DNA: TGTGCCAGTGCACAGGGTGTCCAGGACTATGGCTACACCTTC

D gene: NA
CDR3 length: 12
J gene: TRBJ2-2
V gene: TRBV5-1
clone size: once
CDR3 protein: CASSYSTGELFF
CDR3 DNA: TGCGCCAGCAGCTATTCTACCGGGGAGCTGTTTTTT

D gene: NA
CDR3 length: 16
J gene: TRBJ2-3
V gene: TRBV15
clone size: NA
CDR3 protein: CATSRDRGGSADTQYF
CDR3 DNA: TGTGCCACCAGCAGAGATAGGGGGGGATCAGCGGATACGCAGTATTTT

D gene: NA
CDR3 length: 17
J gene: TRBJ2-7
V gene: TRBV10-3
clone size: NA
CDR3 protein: CAISESSLRSASYEQYF
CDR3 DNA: TGTGCCATCAGTGAGTCGTCTTTGCGTTCCGCCTCCTACGAGCAGTACTTC

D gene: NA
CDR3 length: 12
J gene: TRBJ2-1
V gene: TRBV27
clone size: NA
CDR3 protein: CASTSGAREQFF
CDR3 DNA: TGTGCCAGCACCTCAGGGGCTCGGGAGCAGTTCTTC

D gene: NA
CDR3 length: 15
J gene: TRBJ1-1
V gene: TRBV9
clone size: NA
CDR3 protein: CASSVALGGGTEAFF
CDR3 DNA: TGTGCCAGCAGCGTAGCTCTGGGAGGGGGAACTGAAGCTTTCTTT

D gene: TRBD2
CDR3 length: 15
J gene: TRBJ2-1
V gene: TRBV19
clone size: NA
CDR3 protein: CASSIGLAGENEQFF
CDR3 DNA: TGTGCCAGTAGTATAGGGCTAGCGGGAGAGAATGAGCAGTTCTTC

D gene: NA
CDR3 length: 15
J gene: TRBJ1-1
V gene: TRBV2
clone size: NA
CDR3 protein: CASSERGAGGTEAFF
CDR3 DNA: TGTGCCAGCAGTGAACGGGGGGCCGGGGGGACTGAAGCTTTCTTT

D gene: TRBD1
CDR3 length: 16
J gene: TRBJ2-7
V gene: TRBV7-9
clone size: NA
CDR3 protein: CASSPRWGDRVYEQYF
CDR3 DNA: TGTGCCAGCAGCCCCAGATGGGGGGACAGGGTCTACGAGCAGTACTTC

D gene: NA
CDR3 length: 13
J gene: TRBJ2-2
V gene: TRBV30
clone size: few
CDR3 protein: CAWSGRLTGELFF
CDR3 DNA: TGTGCCTGGAGTGGAAGGCTCACCGGGGAGCTGTTTTTT

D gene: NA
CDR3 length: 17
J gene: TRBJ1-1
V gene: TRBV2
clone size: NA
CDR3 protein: CASSERGITLRNTEAFF
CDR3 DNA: TGTGCCAGCAGTGAAAGGGGGATAACATTGCGGAACACTGAAGCTTTCTTT

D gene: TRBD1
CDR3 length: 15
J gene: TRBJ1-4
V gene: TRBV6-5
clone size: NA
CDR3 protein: CASSYSGTGGEKLFF
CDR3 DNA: TGTGCCAGCAGTTACAGCGGGACAGGGGGTGAAAAACTGTTTTTT

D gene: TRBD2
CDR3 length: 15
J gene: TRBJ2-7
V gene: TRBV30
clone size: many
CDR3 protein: CAWSPPSSGSYEQYF
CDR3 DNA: TGTGCCTGGAGTCCACCTTCTAGCGGGTCCTACGAGCAGTACTTC

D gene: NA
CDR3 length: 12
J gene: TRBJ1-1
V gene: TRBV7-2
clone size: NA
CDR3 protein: CASSLAVGEAFF
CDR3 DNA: TGTGCCAGCAGCTTAGCGGTAGGTGAAGCTTTCTTT

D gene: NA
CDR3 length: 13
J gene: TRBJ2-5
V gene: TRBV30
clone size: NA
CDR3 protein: CAWSHGGRETQYF
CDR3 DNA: TGTGCCTGGAGCCATGGGGGGCGGGAGACCCAGTACTTC

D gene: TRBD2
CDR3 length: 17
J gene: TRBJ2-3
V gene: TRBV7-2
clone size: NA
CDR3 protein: CASSLATSAIHTDTQYF
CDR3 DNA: TGTGCCAGCAGCTTAGCGACTAGCGCGATCCACACAGATACGCAGTATTTT

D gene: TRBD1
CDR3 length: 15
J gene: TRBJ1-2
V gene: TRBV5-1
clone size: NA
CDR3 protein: CASSLGEYRGRAYTF
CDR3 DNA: TGCGCCAGCAGCCTCGGCGAATACAGGGGGCGCGCCTACACCTTC

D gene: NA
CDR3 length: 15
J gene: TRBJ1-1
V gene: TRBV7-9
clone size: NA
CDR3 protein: CASSRGGPVVAEAFF
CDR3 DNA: TGTGCCAGCAGCCGCGGGGGTCCGGTAGTAGCTGAAGCTTTCTTT

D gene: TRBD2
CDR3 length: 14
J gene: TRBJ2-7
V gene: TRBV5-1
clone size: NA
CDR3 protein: CASSFAGDAYEQYF
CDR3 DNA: TGCGCCAGCAGCTTTGCGGGGGACGCCTACGAGCAGTACTTC

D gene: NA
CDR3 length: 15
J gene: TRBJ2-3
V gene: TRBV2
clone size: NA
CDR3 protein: CASKGGSGKGDTQYF
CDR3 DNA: TGTGCCAGCAAGGGGGGGAGCGGGAAGGGAGATACGCAGTATTTT

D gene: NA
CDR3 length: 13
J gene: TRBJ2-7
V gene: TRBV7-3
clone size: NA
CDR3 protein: CASSYRARGEQYF
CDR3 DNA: TGTGCCAGCAGCTACCGTGCCCGGGGCGAGCAGTACTTC

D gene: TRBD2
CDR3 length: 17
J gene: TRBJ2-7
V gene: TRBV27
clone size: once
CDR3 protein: CASSGGGASGRIPEQYF
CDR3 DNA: TGTGCCAGCAGTGGGGGAGGAGCGAGCGGGAGGATTCCCGAGCAGTACTTC

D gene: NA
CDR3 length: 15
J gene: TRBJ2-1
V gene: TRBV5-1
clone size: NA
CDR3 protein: CASGLVGLGGYEQFF
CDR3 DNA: TGCGCCAGCGGCTTGGTGGGGCTAGGAGGGTATGAGCAGTTCTTC